The present TCR beta chain was sequenced within a study of blood T cell repertoires in COVID-19. The overall study: The origin of the acute and convalescent COVID-19 samples was the United States, Italy and Spain. Nucleic acid was either cDNA or gDNA, and it came from T cells, B-cell-depleted T cells, or PBMCs.

What the recovered Cohort 3 donors had was two negative PCRs, clearance, or symptom resolution. CDR3 size: 13 residues. The V segment lost 6 bases and the J segment 4 bases; nucleotides outside the gene matches: 5. This clone was counted a single time. The data were produced by immunoSEQ multiplex PCR, yet TCRdb's version contains in-frame clones alone and is incomplete. The data hold about 400,000 clones, with around nine tenths observed a single time. Sequenced sample: PBMCs or T cells enriched from blood (not recorded which). This chain joins TRBV12-3 or TRBV12-4 and TRBJ1-1; 7 bases are shared with TRBD1. The sequence came from a young woman who had recovered from COVID-19. CDR3: CASSRQGGTEAFF. As DNA, the CDR3 is TGTGCCAGCAGCCGACAGGGTGGCACTGAAGCTTTCTTT.